This T cell receptor (beta chain) is from a study of CD8+CD57+ T cells in acquired aplastic anemia. On the study more broadly: Sorted CD4+ and CD8+ cells yielded DNA averaging approximately 3 ug. Where healthy donors were concerned, CD4+ cells averaged around 9.9 million reads.

With respect to this clonotype: The antigen is not known.

TCR beta VDJ and CDR3 profiles were obtained from a genomic DNA template. One entry per CDR3 protein, called by TCRdb with MiXCR from the reads. The sample includes about 210,000 distinct CDR3 sequences, about a third of them seen just once. V was pared by 0 bases and J by 4 bases, with 9 bases between. CDR1 is MNHEY, CDR2 SVGAGI, per germline. This CDR3 is 14 amino acids long. Study-wide results and caveats: Patients and controls had in common 25 to 30 CD8+ CDR3 sequences.

The gene calls are TRBV6-5 and TRBJ2-5; D remains ambiguous. The receptor's source is a human donor in good health, serving as a control. The specimen sequenced was sorted CD4+, CD8+, or CD8+CD57+ T cells (not recorded which) from PBMCs. CDR3 sequence (DNA): TGTGCCAGCAGTTACTCGACCGTTGGAGAGACCCAGTACTTC. This codes for CASSYSTVGETQYF.